These 12 T cell receptor beta chains came from one sample sequenced in a study of blood T cell repertoires in COVID-19. Some clones are missing from TCRdb's copy, which holds only in-frame ones; the method was immunoSEQ multiplex PCR. The sample has about 190,000 clones, 80% to 90% seen once. Sequencing input: peripheral blood. The receptor set was obtained from a woman aged 18-35 years who had recovered from COVID-19.

The chain employs TRBV7-8 and TRBJ1-5, with D uncertain. CDR1 is SGHVS, CDR2 FQNEAQ, per germline. The CDR3 loop spans 14 amino acids. V lost 1 base, J lost 5 bases, and 9 bases lay in between. CDR3 sequence reads: CASSLGGNDQPQHF. As DNA, the CDR3 is TGTGCCAGCAGCTTAGGAGGGAACGATCAGCCCCAGCATTTT.

A word on this clone: The DNA is omitted, as the CDR3 cannot be located on it reliably, and the CDR3 follows TCRdb's listing. The V call is TRBV5-5, the J call TRBJ1-5; the D call in the table, TRBD1, was not verified against the DNA. The V gene's germline CDR1 is SGHKS and CDR2 YYEKEE (reference sequence). Both ends counted, the CDR3 spans 15 residues. The chain's CDR3 is CASSLFGPGDQPQHF.

This clone was detected only once. The rearrangement uses TRBV3-1 (or the pseudogene TRBV3-2) and TRBJ1-2, with TRBD1 matching over 8 bases. Looked up from germline, CDR1 is LGHDT and CDR2 is YNNKEL (reference sequence). Losses at the gene ends were 6 bases for V and 5 bases for J; bases not matched to a gene: 5. The CDR3 contains 13 residues. The DNA of the CDR3 is TGTGCCAGCAGGGGGACAGGAGGGTATGGCTACACCTTC. It is translated as CASRGTGGYGYTF.

V gene TRBV19 combines with J gene TRBJ2-1; 11 bases fit TRBD2. V lost 5 bases, J lost 3 bases, and 3 bases stayed unmatched. This CDR3 contains 15 residues. CDR1 and CDR2 (germline): LNHDA, SQIVND (reference sequence). Here the CDR3 reads CASSVAGGNYNEQFF. CDR3 in DNA: TGTGCCAGTAGTGTAGCGGGGGGGAACTACAATGAGCAGTTCTTC.

This chain links TRBV3-1 (or the pseudogene TRBV3-2) with TRBJ1-5, with 8 bases matching TRBD1. Germline CDR1 and CDR2: LGHDT and YNNKEL (reference sequence). This CDR3 region has 17 residues. The J segment lost 2 bases and the V segment lost 1 base, leaving 7 bases of the junction unmatched. The CDR3, as DNA: TGTGCCAGCAGCCAAGCGCAGGGGGCAAGAGGCAATCAGCCCCAGCATTTT. It encodes CASSQAQGARGNQPQHF.

The rearrangement uses TRBV4-3 and TRBJ2-3, with 8 bases lining up with TRBD1. CDR3 length equals 15 residues. Germline-derived CDR1 and CDR2 are LGHNA and YSLEER. With V trimmed by 2 bases and J by 3 bases, 4 bases remained unmatched. The CDR3 nucleotides are TGCGCCAGCAGCCAACAGGACAGGGAAACAGATACGCAGTATTTT. It encodes CASSQQDRETDTQYF.

This chain links TRBV19 with TRBJ2-5, with 12 bases identical to TRBD2. CDR1 is LNHDA and CDR2 is SQIVND in the germline V gene (reference sequence). CDR3 length equals 14 residues. V dropped 5 bases and J dropped 5; count of bases not matched to a gene: 3. The CDR3 reads CASSPLAGGETQYF. The CDR3 DNA sequence: TGTGCCAGTAGTCCTCTAGCGGGGGGGGAGACCCAGTACTTC.

The chain joins TRBV5-1 to TRBJ1-2; TRBD1 matches at 7 bases. Trimming took 0 bases from V and 5 from J; bases not matched to a gene: 4. Germline lookup yields CDR1 SGHRS and CDR2 YFSETQ. There are 14 residues in the CDR3. The CDR3 DNA follows: TGCGCCAGCAGCTTGGTCGGGGGACAGTATGGCTACACCTTC. Amino acids: CASSLVGGQYGYTF.

V gene TRBV15 combines with J gene TRBJ1-3; D remains ambiguous. V was pared by 0 bases and J by 3 bases, with 9 bases between. The CDR3 is made up of 15 amino acids. The V gene's germline CDR1 is LNHNV and CDR2 YYDKDF (reference sequence). The CDR3 nucleotides are TGTGCCACCAGCAGAGATCTCGACATTGGAAACACCATATATTTT. It translates to CATSRDLDIGNTIYF.

The chain couples TRBV6-2 or TRBV6-3 to TRBJ2-7; TRBD1 agrees at 7 bases. The CDR3 is made up of 18 amino acids. The germline V gene has CDR1 MNHEY and CDR2 SVGEGT. V lost 6 bases, J lost 3 bases, and 20 bases stayed unmatched. The CDR3 region has the DNA TGTGCCAGCAGCGACCCTATGAACTCGGGACAGTTTTTCTACGAGCAGTACGTC. As protein: CASSDPMNSGQFFYEQYV.

V is TRBV12-3 or TRBV12-4 and J is TRBJ2-5; maybe TRBD1 (5 bases). The CDR3 extends over 13 amino acids. Trimming removed 5 bases at V and 3 bases at J, with 10 bases between. The CDR3 DNA is TGTGCCAGCAGTCTGGGCAGGGAAGAGACCCAGTACTTC. It yields the protein CASSLGREETQYF.

This clone was observed a single time. The chain joins TRBV9 to TRBJ1-2; 12 bases are shared with TRBD1. Looked up from germline, CDR1 is SGDLS and CDR2 is YYNGEE. With V trimmed by 0 bases and J by 6 bases, 3 bases remained unmatched. This CDR3 contains 15 residues. The CDR3 region is CASSVVGTGGDGYTF. CDR3 DNA: TGTGCCAGCAGCGTAGTCGGGACAGGGGGCGATGGCTACACCTTC. Filled out from reference TRBV9 and TRBJ1-2, the complete variable domain reads DSGVTQTPKHLITATGQRVTLRCSPRSGDLSVYWYQQSLDQGLQFLIQYYNGEERAKGNILERFSAQQFPDLHSELNLSSLELGDSALYFCASSVVGTGGDGYTFGSGTRLTVV.